This TCR beta chain was sequenced in a study of T cell responses to AZD1222 COVID-19 vaccine. The V end was cut by 6 bases, the J end by 2 bases, with 11 bases between. This CDR3 has 13 residues. The V gene's germline CDR1 is SGDLS and CDR2 YYNGEE. Assay used: immunoSEQ multiplex PCR; TCRdb lists only in-frame clones, some missing. The sample has about 160,000 clones, roughly 90% seen once. The chain joins TRBV9 to TRBJ1-1; D remains unclear. The TCR was taken from an adult who received the AZD1222 COVID-19 vaccine. Here the sequenced sample was peripheral blood, taken 28 days after the second AZD1222 dose. The chain's CDR3 is CASNTGVNTEAFF. For the CDR3, the DNA is TGTGCCAGCAACACTGGAGTAAACACTGAAGCTTTCTTT.